This TCR beta chain emerged from a study of blood T cell repertoires in COVID-19. Across the study: The analysed material was cDNA or gDNA that came from T cells, B-cell-depleted T cells, or PBMCs.

Germline-derived CDR1 and CDR2 are MNHEY and SMNVEV (reference sequence). The CDR3 is 14 amino acids. The J segment lost 4 bases and the V segment lost 6 bases, leaving 6 bases of the junction unmatched. As originally analysed: The assay estimated nucleated cells by amplifying reference gene primers. The assay was immunoSEQ multiplex PCR, and TCRdb's table has in-frame clones only and misses some. For V, J and clone size, that table is used; D and trimming come from the DNA. Altogether 300,000 or so clones are present, around 84% being singletons, with the ten largest covering over 1%. Sequenced input: peripheral blood. The sequence came from a man aged 65-85 years with acute or convalescent COVID-19. This chain links TRBV27 with TRBJ1-2, with 9 bases fitting TRBD1. The CDR3 coding sequence is TGTGCCAGCAGCCGGGACAGGGCCCTCTATGGCTACACCTTC. Translated, it gives CASSRDRALYGYTF.